This T cell receptor beta chain was captured in a study of T cell clonotyping in hematopoietic cell transplantation. Described time point: recipient sample about 28 days before transplant, after cytoreduction. Study-level findings and limits: After transplant, recipient diversity fell while pathologically expanded clonotypes grew through day 180.

Some clones are missing from TCRdb's copy, which holds only in-frame ones; the method was immunoSEQ multiplex PCR. The sample lists 35,000 to 45,000 clones, over 85% occurring once. A word on this clone: The antigen is undetermined.

The germline gives CDR1 LGHNA, CDR2 YSLEER. This CDR3 spans 15 amino acids. J lost 8 bases, V lost 0 bases, and 4 bases had no gene match. The sequencing used peripheral blood mononuclear cells, collected before stem cell transplant. The chain recombines TRBV4-3 with TRBJ1-6; the match to TRBD1 covers 7 bases. The receptor was isolated from a man aged 35-49 years with chronic myeloid leukemia. Some clones in this sample may be carry-over from other donors' samples. This CDR3 is CASSQDGQGDSPLHF. The CDR3 DNA reads TGCGCCAGCAGCCAAGATGGGCAGGGGGATTCACCCCTCCACTTT.